A selection of T cell receptor beta chains follows, all from one sample in a study of OX40 agonist ivuxolimab in advanced cancers. Profiled with immunoSEQ multiplex PCR; TCRdb holds only in-frame clones, not every one. The sample holds tens of thousands of clones, around 86% seen once. The sequencing used CD4+ or CD8+ T cells sorted from blood, collected in a trial of the OX40 agonist ivuxolimab. These receptors were taken from an adult with an advanced solid tumor such as melanoma, head and neck, liver or kidney cancer. The CDR3 runs from the conserved cysteine through the conserved F or W. Fields, in order: D gene, J gene, V gene, clone size, CDR3 protein, CDR3 DNA. D genes are given only for firm matches. Not every row has a clone size; where given, it reads once, few, many or a size class.

D: -; J: TRBJ1-5; V: TRBV28; size: -; CDR3: CASSLSPLYSNQPQHF; DNA: TGTGCCAGCAGTTTAAGCCCTCTTTATAGCAATCAGCCCCAGCATTTT
D: -; J: TRBJ2-1; V: TRBV4-1; size: once; CDR3: CASSRGSQGYEQFF; DNA: TGCGCCAGCAGCCGGGGGTCCCAGGGTTATGAGCAGTTCTTC
D: TRBD1; J: TRBJ1-1; V: TRBV28; size: -; CDR3: CASSTTGGWTEAFF; DNA: TGTGCCAGCAGCACCACAGGGGGGTGGACTGAAGCTTTCTTT
D: TRBD2; J: TRBJ2-5; V: TRBV4-3; size: once; CDR3: CASSRRLAGQNDYQETQYF; DNA: TGCGCCAGCAGCCGCAGACTAGCGGGGCAGAACGATTACCAAGAGACCCAGTACTTC
D: -; J: TRBJ2-3; V: TRBV11-1; size: -; CDR3: CASSLGRGYTQYF; DNA: TGTGCCAGCAGCTTGGGCAGGGGCTATACGCAGTATTTT
D: TRBD1; J: TRBJ1-3; V: TRBV5-6; size: -; CDR3: CASSFRGLNGNTIYF; DNA: TGTGCCAGCAGCTTTAGGGGGCTCAATGGAAACACCATATATTTT
D: -; J: TRBJ1-3; V: TRBV2; size: -; CDR3: CAGRTSSGNTIYF; DNA: TGTGCCGGGCGTACGAGCTCTGGAAACACCATATATTTT
D: TRBD1; J: TRBJ1-2; V: TRBV9; size: -; CDR3: CASSAIQGANGYTF; DNA: TGTGCCAGCAGCGCGATCCAGGGGGCAAATGGCTACACCTTC
D: -; J: TRBJ2-7; V: TRBV5-6; size: medium-sized; CDR3: CASSLAGSSYEQYF; DNA: TGTGCCAGCAGCTTGGCCGGGAGCTCCTACGAGCAGTACTTC
D: TRBD2; J: TRBJ2-7; V: TRBV6-6; size: -; CDR3: CASSSGVTSGRPYF; DNA: TGTGCCAGCAGTAGTGGGGTGACTAGCGGGAGGCCGTACTTC
D: TRBD2; J: TRBJ2-5; V: TRBV29-1; size: -; CDR3: CSVDLAGGPGETQYF; DNA: TGCAGCGTTGATTTAGCGGGAGGGCCGGGAGAGACCCAGTACTTC
D: -; J: TRBJ2-1; V: TRBV2; size: -; CDR3: CASKWGELGLEQFF; DNA: TGTGCCAGCAAATGGGGGGAGCTCGGGTTGGAGCAGTTCTTC
D: -; J: TRBJ1-1; V: TRBV28; size: once; CDR3: CASSLGGVLFRTEAFF; DNA: TGTGCCAGCAGTTTGGGGGGGGTTCTTTTCCGAACTGAAGCTTTCTTT
D: -; J: TRBJ2-7; V: TRBV5-1; size: -; CDR3: CASSRSDSSYEQYF; DNA: TGCGCCAGCAGCCGAAGTGATAGTTCCTACGAGCAGTACTTC
D: TRBD1; J: TRBJ1-5; V: TRBV28; size: -; CDR3: CASSFGTGAYNQPQHF; DNA: TGTGCCAGCAGTTTTGGGACAGGGGCGTACAATCAGCCCCAGCATTTT
D: -; J: TRBJ2-7; V: TRBV4-1; size: -; CDR3: CASSQDATGSYYEQYF; DNA: TGCGCCAGCAGCCAAGATGCCACAGGGTCTTACTACGAGCAGTACTTC
D: -; J: TRBJ1-2; V: TRBV6-1; size: -; CDR3: CASRATQGLYGYTF; DNA: TGTGCCAGCAGGGCCACACAGGGACTCTATGGCTACACCTTC
D: TRBD2; J: TRBJ2-7; V: TRBV5-1; size: -; CDR3: CASGPGLAYEQYF; DNA: TGCGCCAGCGGACCGGGACTAGCCTACGAGCAGTACTTC
D: TRBD1; J: TRBJ1-1; V: TRBV4-3; size: -; CDR3: CASSRAPTGVVAEAFF; DNA: TGCGCCAGCAGCCGGGCCCCCACAGGGGTGGTGGCTGAAGCTTTCTTT
D: -; J: TRBJ1-2; V: TRBV2; size: -; CDR3: CASSRQADYGYTF; DNA: TGTGCCAGCAGTCGACAGGCAGACTATGGCTACACCTTC
D: TRBD1; J: TRBJ1-4; V: TRBV11-2; size: -; CDR3: CASSLVPGGVEKLFF; DNA: TGTGCCAGCAGCTTAGTTCCAGGGGGCGTGGAAAAACTGTTTTTT
D: -; J: TRBJ2-5; V: TRBV5-1; size: few; CDR3: CASSLAGSSQETQYF; DNA: TGCGCCAGCAGCTTGGCGGGGTCCTCCCAAGAGACCCAGTACTTC
D: TRBD1; J: TRBJ2-7; V: TRBV15; size: -; CDR3: CATSSLLGTGRPYEQYF; DNA: TGTGCCACCAGCAGCCTCCTGGGGACAGGGAGACCTTACGAGCAGTACTTC
D: TRBD1; J: TRBJ1-1; V: TRBV13; size: -; CDR3: CASSLVRDRGRTEAFF; DNA: TGTGCCAGCAGCTTAGTTAGGGACAGGGGCAGGACTGAAGCTTTCTTT
D: TRBD2; J: TRBJ2-1; V: TRBV18; size: -; CDR3: CASSPQAGDNEQFF; DNA: TGTGCCAGCTCACCTCAAGCGGGGGACAATGAGCAGTTCTTC
D: -; J: TRBJ1-3; V: TRBV28; size: -; CDR3: CASSTQGNTIYF; DNA: TGTGCCAGCAGTACCCAGGGAAACACCATATATTTT
D: TRBD1; J: TRBJ1-4; V: TRBV6-5; size: few; CDR3: CASKPGGVSEKLFF; DNA: TGTGCCAGCAAACCAGGGGGAGTCAGTGAAAAACTGTTTTTT
D: TRBD1; J: TRBJ2-3; V: TRBV7-2; size: -; CDR3: CASSPRQGEGTQYF; DNA: TGTGCCAGCAGCCCCCGACAGGGGGAGGGTACGCAGTATTTT
D: -; J: TRBJ2-3; V: TRBV18; size: -; CDR3: CASSQGDTQYF; DNA: TGTGCCAGCTCACAGGGGGATACGCAGTATTTT
D: TRBD2; J: TRBJ2-7; V: TRBV28; size: -; CDR3: CASRPGTSGYYEQYF; DNA: TGTGCCAGCAGACCCGGGACTAGCGGTTACTACGAGCAGTACTTC
D: TRBD1; J: TRBJ1-6; V: TRBV5-8; size: -; CDR3: CASSVRDRYNSPLHF; DNA: TGTGCCAGCAGCGTCCGGGACAGGTATAATTCACCCCTCCACTTT
D: TRBD2; J: TRBJ2-7; V: TRBV28; size: few; CDR3: CASSPTSGRHEQYF; DNA: TGTGCCAGCAGTCCGACTAGCGGGAGACACGAGCAGTACTTC
D: -; J: TRBJ2-7; V: TRBV2; size: -; CDR3: CASRRDREGSYEQYF; DNA: TGTGCCAGCAGGAGAGACAGGGAGGGGTCCTACGAGCAGTACTTC
D: TRBD1; J: TRBJ2-1; V: TRBV9; size: -; CDR3: CASSDYRGSTGYNEQFF; DNA: TGTGCCAGCAGCGACTACAGGGGATCAACGGGCTACAATGAGCAGTTCTTC
D: -; J: TRBJ1-2; V: TRBV28; size: -; CDR3: CASSLLGAYGYTF; DNA: TGTGCCAGCAGTTTATTGGGGGCCTATGGCTACACCTTC
D: -; J: TRBJ1-4; V: TRBV30; size: -; CDR3: CAWSVIGGGEKLFF; DNA: TGTGCCTGGAGTGTAATTGGAGGTGGTGAAAAACTGTTTTTT
D: -; J: TRBJ2-1; V: TRBV6-1; size: -; CDR3: CASSEVLYNEQFF; DNA: TGTGCCAGCAGTGAGGTCCTTTACAATGAGCAGTTCTTC